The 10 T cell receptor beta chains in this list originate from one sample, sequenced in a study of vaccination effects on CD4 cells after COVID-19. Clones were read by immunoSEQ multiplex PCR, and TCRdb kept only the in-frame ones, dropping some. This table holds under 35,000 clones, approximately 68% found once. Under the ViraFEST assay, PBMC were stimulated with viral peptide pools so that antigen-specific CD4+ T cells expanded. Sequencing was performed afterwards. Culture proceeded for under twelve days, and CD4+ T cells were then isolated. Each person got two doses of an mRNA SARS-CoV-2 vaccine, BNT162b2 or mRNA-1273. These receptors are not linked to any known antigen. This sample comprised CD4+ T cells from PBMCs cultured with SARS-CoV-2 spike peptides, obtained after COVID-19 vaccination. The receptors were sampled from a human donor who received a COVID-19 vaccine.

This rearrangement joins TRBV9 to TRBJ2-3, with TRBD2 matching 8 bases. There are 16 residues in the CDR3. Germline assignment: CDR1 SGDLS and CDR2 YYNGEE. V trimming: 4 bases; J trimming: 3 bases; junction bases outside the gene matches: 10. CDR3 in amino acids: CASSFTTGGRTDTQYF. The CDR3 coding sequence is TGTGCCAGCAGCTTCACAACGGGAGGGCGGACAGATACGCAGTATTTT.

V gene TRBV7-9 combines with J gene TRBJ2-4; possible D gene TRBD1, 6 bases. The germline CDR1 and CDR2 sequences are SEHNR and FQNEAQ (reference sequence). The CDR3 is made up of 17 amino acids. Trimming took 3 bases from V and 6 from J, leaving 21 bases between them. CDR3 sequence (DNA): TGTGCCAGCAGCTTCCCGGACAGAGGGAGAGGAGGAAACATTCAGTACTTC. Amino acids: CASSFPDRGRGGNIQYF.

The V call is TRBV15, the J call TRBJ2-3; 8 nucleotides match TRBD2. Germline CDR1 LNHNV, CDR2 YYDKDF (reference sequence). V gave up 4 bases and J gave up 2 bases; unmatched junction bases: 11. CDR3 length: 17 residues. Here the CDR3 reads CATSTGVTSGNTDTQYF. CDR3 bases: TGTGCCACCAGCACCGGTGTTACTAGCGGAAACACAGATACGCAGTATTTT. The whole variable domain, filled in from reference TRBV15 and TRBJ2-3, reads DAMVIQNPRYQVTQFGKPVTLSCSQTLNHNVMYWYQQKSSQAPKLLFHYYDKDFNNEADTPDNFQSRRPNTSFCFLDIRSPGLGDTAMYLCATSTGVTSGNTDTQYFGPGTRLTVL.

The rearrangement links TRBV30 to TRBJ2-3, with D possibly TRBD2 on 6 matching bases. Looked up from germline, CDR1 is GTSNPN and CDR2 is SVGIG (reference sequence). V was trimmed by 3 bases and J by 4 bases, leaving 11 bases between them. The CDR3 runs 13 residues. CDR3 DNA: TGTGCCTGGAGCCGCCGGAGGGCAGATACGCAGTATTTT. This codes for CAWSRRRADTQYF.

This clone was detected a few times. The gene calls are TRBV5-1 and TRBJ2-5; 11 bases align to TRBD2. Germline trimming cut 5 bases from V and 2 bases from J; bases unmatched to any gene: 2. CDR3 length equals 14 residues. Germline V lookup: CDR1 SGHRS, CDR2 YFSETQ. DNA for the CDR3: TGCGCCAGCAGACGACTAGCGGGGCAAGAGACCCAGTACTTC. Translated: CASRRLAGQETQYF. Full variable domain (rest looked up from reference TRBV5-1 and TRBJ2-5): KAGVTQTPRYLIKTRGQQVTLSCSPISGHRSVSWYQQTPGQGLQFLFEYFSETQRNKGNFPGRFSGRQFSNSRSEMNVSTLELGDSALYLCASRRLAGQETQYFGPGTRLLVL.

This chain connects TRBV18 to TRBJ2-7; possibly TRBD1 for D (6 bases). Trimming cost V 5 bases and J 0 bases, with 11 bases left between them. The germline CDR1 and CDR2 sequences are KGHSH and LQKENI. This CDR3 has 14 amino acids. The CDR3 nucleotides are TGTGCCAGCTCAGATCAGGGGAGCTCCTACGAGCAGTACTTC. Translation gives CASSDQGSSYEQYF. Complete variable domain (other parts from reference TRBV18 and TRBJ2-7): NAGVMQNPRHLVRRRGQEARLRCSPMKGHSHVYWYRQLPEEGLKFMVYLQKENIIDESGMPKERFSAEFPKEGPSILRIQQVVRGDSAAYFCASSDQGSSYEQYFGPGTRLTVT.

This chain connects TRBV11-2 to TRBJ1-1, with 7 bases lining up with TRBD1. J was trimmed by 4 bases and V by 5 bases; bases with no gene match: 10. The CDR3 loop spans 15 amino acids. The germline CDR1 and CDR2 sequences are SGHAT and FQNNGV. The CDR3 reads CASSQTGNVVTEAFF. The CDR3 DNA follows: TGTGCCAGCAGCCAGACAGGGAACGTAGTCACTGAAGCTTTCTTT.

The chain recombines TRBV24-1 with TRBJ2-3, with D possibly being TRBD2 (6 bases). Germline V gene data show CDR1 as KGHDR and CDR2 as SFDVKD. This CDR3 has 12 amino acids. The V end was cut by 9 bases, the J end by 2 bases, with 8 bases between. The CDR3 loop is CATGGNTDTQYF. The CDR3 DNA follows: TGTGCCACCGGAGGGAACACAGATACGCAGTATTTT.

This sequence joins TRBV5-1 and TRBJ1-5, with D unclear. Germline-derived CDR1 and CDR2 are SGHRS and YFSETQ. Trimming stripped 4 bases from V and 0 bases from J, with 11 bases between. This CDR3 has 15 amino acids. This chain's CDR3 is CASSVTGSSNQPQHF. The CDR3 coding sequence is TGCGCCAGCAGCGTGACGGGGAGTAGCAATCAGCCCCAGCATTTT. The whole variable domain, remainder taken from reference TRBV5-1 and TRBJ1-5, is KAGVTQTPRYLIKTRGQQVTLSCSPISGHRSVSWYQQTPGQGLQFLFEYFSETQRNKGNFPGRFSGRQFSNSRSEMNVSTLELGDSALYLCASSVTGSSNQPQHFGDGTRLSIL.

CDR3 sequence reads: CASSSKWGLNTEAFF. In DNA, the CDR3 is TGTGCCAGCAGCTCAAAATGGGGGCTGAACACTGAAGCTTTCTTT. J is TRBJ1-1 and V is TRBV7-2; a possible D gene is TRBD1 (6 bases). The CDR3 length is 15 residues. V was cut by 4 bases and J by 0 bases, with 12 bases left in between. The V gene's germline CDR1 is SGHTA and CDR2 FQGNSA.